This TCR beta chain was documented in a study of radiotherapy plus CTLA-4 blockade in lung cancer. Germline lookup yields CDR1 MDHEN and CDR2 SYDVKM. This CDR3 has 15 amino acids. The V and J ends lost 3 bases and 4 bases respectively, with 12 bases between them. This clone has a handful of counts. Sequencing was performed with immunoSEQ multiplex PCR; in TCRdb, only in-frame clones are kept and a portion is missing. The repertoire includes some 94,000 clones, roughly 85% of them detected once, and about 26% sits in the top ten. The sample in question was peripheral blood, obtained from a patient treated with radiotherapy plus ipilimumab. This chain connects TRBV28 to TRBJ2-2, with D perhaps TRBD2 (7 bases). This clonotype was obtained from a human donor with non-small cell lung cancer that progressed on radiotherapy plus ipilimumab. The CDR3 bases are TGTGCCAGCAGTTTGGGGGCGGGAGTCACCGGGGAGCTGTTTTTT. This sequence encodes CASSLGAGVTGELFF.